This is a list of T cell receptor beta chains from one sample in a study of CD8 T cell repertoires and HIV-1 epitope variants. TCRdb's copy holds only in-frame clones and misses some; the assay was immunoSEQ multiplex PCR. The sample has about 4,800 clones, about 70% seen once. These receptors' antigens are unknown. Sequencing input: cultured CD8+ T cells derived from PBMCs. The receptors here all came from a male donor with HIV. CDR3s include the opening cysteine and the closing phenylalanine or tryptophan. The D gene is left open where the match is weak. Expanded clones are given a class, and other clones once, few, many or no size at all.

clone_size	v_call	d_call	j_call	cdr3_aa	cdr3_nt
-	TRBV28	-	TRBJ2-2	CASGLSAGELFF	TGTGCCAGCGGGTTGTCTGCCGGGGAGCTGTTTTTT
-	TRBV6-5	-	TRBJ1-1	CASRFGKSTEAFF	TGTGCCAGCCGATTCGGGAAGAGCACTGAAGCTTTCTTT
-	TRBV7-9	-	TRBJ1-5	CASSLGNQPQHF	TGTGCCAGCAGCTTAGGCAATCAGCCCCAGCATTTT
medium-sized	TRBV12-1	-	TRBJ1-4	CASSFGGPNPATNEKLFF	TGTGCCAGCAGCTTTGGCGGACCGAACCCAGCAACTAATGAAAAACTGTTTTTT
-	TRBV6-6	-	TRBJ2-1	CASSGRDFYYNEQFF	TGTGCCAGCTCAGGCAGGGATTTTTACTACAATGAGCAGTTCTTC
-	TRBV7-9	-	TRBJ1-1	CASSAGSNTEAFF	TGTGCCAGCAGCGCTGGGTCAAACACTGAAGCTTTCTTT
-	TRBV6-6	TRBD1	TRBJ2-7	CASSPGQSDEYF	TGTGCCAGCAGCCCGGGACAGTCAGATGAGTACTTC
-	TRBV15	-	TRBJ2-3	CATSRDGGVTGDTQYF	TGTGCCACCAGCAGAGATGGCGGGGTTACTGGAGATACGCAGTATTTT
few	TRBV9	-	TRBJ2-3	CASKSTGSTDTQYF	TGTGCCAGCAAGAGTACAGGGAGCACAGATACGCAGTATTTT
-	TRBV7-9	-	TRBJ2-3	CASSEGPSQDYF	TGTGCCAGCAGCGAAGGACCATCTCAGGACTATTTT
-	TRBV28	-	TRBJ1-5	CASSLEQAYQPQHF	TGTGCCAGCAGTTTAGAACAGGCATATCAGCCCCAGCATTTT
once	TRBV28	TRBD2	TRBJ2-7	CASSFEAGVFGEQYF	TGTGCCAGCAGTTTCGAGGCGGGAGTATTCGGGGAGCAGTACTTC
-	TRBV7-9	-	TRBJ2-1	CASSSGSNEQFF	TGTGCCAGCAGCTCGGGGTCCAATGAGCAGTTCTTC
few	TRBV6-4	-	TRBJ2-1	CASLGWGSYNEQFF	TGTGCCAGTCTTGGGTGGGGCTCCTACAATGAGCAGTTCTTC
medium-sized	TRBV18	-	TRBJ2-7	CASSPQFGQGPYEQYF	TGTGCCAGCTCACCACAGTTTGGGCAGGGGCCCTACGAGCAGTACTTC
-	TRBV5-4	-	TRBJ2-7	CASSLDPDGEQYF	TGTGCCAGCAGCTTGGATCCCGACGGGGAGCAGTACTTC
-	TRBV6-5	-	TRBJ2-5	CASRPGLDLVETQYF	TGTGCCAGCAGACCGGGTCTAGATTTAGTAGAGACCCAGTACTTC
-	TRBV10-2	-	TRBJ1-6	CASSEGSPLHF	TGCGCCAGCAGTGAGGGGTCACCCCTCCACTTT
-	TRBV28	-	TRBJ1-3	CASSLVSSGNTIYF	TGTGCCAGCAGTTTGGTCAGCTCTGGAAACACCATATATTTT
few	TRBV7-9	TRBD1	TRBJ2-7	CASSFPRGPVDEQYF	TGTGCCAGCAGCTTCCCGAGGGGGCCGGTCGACGAGCAGTACTTC
-	TRBV5-4	-	TRBJ1-1	CASSPRQETEAFF	TGTGCCAGCAGCCCTAGACAGGAGACTGAAGCTTTCTTT
-	TRBV15	-	TRBJ2-1	CATSRVGIDYNEQFF	TGTGCCACCAGCAGAGTAGGGATAGACTACAATGAGCAGTTCTTC
few	TRBV5-4	TRBD1	TRBJ1-1	CASSQQGGTEAFF	TGTGCCAGCAGCCAGCAGGGGGGCACTGAAGCTTTCTTT
-	TRBV12-2	-	TRBJ2-1	CASRPEPRLAGDSPPYNEQFF	TGTGCAAGTCGCCCAGAGCCCAGACTAGCGGGGGATTCCCCTCCTTACAATGAGCAGTTCTTC
-	TRBV7-6	TRBD2	TRBJ2-5	CASSLASGAGGLETQYF	TGTGCCAGCAGCTTAGCCTCGGGAGCGGGAGGTCTGGAGACCCAGTACTTC
-	TRBV28	-	TRBJ2-5	CASSPGQLQETQYF	TGTGCCAGCAGCCCAGGACAGCTTCAAGAGACCCAGTACTTC
-	TRBV28	-	TRBJ2-1	CASSLATEGSYNEQFF	TGTGCCAGCAGTTTGGCCACAGAGGGGTCCTACAATGAGCAGTTCTTC
-	TRBV7-9	TRBD2	TRBJ2-3	CASSPGGGGAGTDTQYF	TGTGCCAGCAGCCCGGGGGGTGGGGGAGCTGGCACAGATACGCAGTATTTT
few	TRBV15	-	TRBJ1-1	CATSRDFAGTEAFF	TGTGCCACCAGCAGAGATTTTGCGGGGACTGAAGCTTTCTTT
-	TRBV10-1	-	TRBJ2-1	CANRGAYNEQFF	TGCGCCAACCGCGGCGCCTACAATGAGCAGTTCTTC
-	TRBV5-6	-	TRBJ2-7	CASSLHQMGTVYEQYF	TGTGCCAGCAGCCTACACCAGATGGGGACTGTCTACGAGCAGTACTTC
-	TRBV7-9	-	TRBJ2-3	CASSFEGSTDTQYF	TGTGCCAGCAGCTTCGAGGGAAGCACAGATACGCAGTATTTT
-	TRBV4-1	-	TRBJ2-5	CASSQLDSVQETQYF	TGCGCCAGCAGCCAGTTAGACAGCGTCCAAGAGACCCAGTACTTC
few	TRBV14	TRBD2	TRBJ2-3	CASSQDRREGRGDTQYF	TGTGCCAGCAGCCAAGATAGGAGGGAGGGCCGGGGAGATACGCAGTATTTT
-	TRBV7-7	-	TRBJ2-5	CASSQGGAVQETQYF	TGTGCCAGCAGCCAGGGGGGGGCTGTACAAGAGACCCAGTACTTC
-	TRBV28	TRBD1	TRBJ2-7	CASRPGQGSHEQYF	TGTGCCAGCAGGCCTGGACAGGGGTCCCACGAGCAGTACTTC
-	TRBV27	-	TRBJ2-7	CASSEIASSYKQYF	TGTGCCAGCAGTGAGATTGCAAGCTCCTACAAGCAGTACTTC
-	TRBV4-3	-	TRBJ2-1	CASSQDRKSYNEQFF	TGCGCCAGCAGCCAAGATCGGAAGAGTTACAATGAGCAGTTCTTC
few	TRBV7-9	-	TRBJ2-1	CASSRSGFEQFF	TGTGCCAGCAGCCGCTCGGGGTTTGAGCAGTTCTTC
once	TRBV4-3	TRBD2	TRBJ2-5	CASSQEGLAGTQETQYF	TGCGCCAGCAGCCAAGAGGGCCTAGCGGGGACCCAAGAGACCCAGTACTTC
-	TRBV6-5	-	TRBJ2-7	CASSSGEGGYEQYF	TGTGCCAGCAGTTCGGGGGAGGGGGGATACGAGCAGTACTTC
-	TRBV27	-	TRBJ2-5	CASSLEGYEETQYF	TGTGCCAGCAGTTTGGAGGGTTATGAAGAGACCCAGTACTTC
once	TRBV27	-	TRBJ2-4	CASSLGGIQYF	TGTGCCAGCAGTTTAGGGGGCATTCAGTACTTC
medium-sized	TRBV7-2	-	TRBJ2-7	CASSLGTLSSYEQYF	TGTGCCAGCAGCTTAGGGACATTGAGCTCCTACGAGCAGTACTTC
-	TRBV10-2	TRBD2	TRBJ2-7	CASSESLAGAGVYEQYF	TGCGCCAGCAGTGAGTCACTAGCGGGAGCAGGGGTTTACGAGCAGTACTTC